The entry below describes one T cell receptor beta chain. Its antigen is currently unknown. The record originates from a study of cytomegalovirus exposure and HLA in healthy donors. The CDR3 is 15 residues long. Germline assignment: CDR1 SGHTA and CDR2 FQGTGA. V dropped 1 base and J dropped 1 base, with 10 bases sitting between them. Study-wide findings and caveats: TCR beta V- and J-gene trimming, according to a later analysis, was linked to a missense DCLRE1C variant.

PCR involved 60 Vbeta and 13 Jbeta primers. Clones were sequenced by immunoSEQ multiplex PCR, and TCRdb holds only the in-frame ones, with some missing. The table lists fewer than 200,000 clones, 65% to 75% of them singletons. The source of this sequence is a human donor in good health. The chain has TRBV7-3 and TRBJ1-1; D might be TRBD1 (6 bases). The specimen was PBMCs. This CDR3 reads CASSLNGGGNTEAFF. The CDR3 DNA follows: TGTGCCAGCAGCTTAAATGGGGGCGGGAACACTGAAGCTTTCTTT.